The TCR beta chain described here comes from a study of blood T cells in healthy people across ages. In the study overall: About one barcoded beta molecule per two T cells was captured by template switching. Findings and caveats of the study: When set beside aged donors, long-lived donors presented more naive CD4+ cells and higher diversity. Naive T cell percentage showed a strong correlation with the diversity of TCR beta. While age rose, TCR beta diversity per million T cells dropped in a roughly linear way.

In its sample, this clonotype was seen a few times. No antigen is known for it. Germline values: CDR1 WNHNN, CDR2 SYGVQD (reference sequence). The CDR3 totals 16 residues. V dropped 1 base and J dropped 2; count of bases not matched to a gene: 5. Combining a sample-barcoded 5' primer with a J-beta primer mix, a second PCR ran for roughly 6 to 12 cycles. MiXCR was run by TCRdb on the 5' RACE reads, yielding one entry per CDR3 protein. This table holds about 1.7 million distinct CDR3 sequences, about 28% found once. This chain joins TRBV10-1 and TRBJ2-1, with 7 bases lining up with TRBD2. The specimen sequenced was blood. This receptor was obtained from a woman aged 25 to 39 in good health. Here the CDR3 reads CASSEYREVAYNEQFF. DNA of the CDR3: TGCGCCAGCAGTGAGTACCGGGAGGTAGCCTACAATGAGCAGTTCTTC.